Below are 23 T cell receptor beta chains sequenced from a single sample in a study of blood T cell repertoires in COVID-19. TCRdb keeps only in-frame clones here, not all; method: immunoSEQ multiplex PCR. This table holds just under 350,000 clones, roughly 86% found once. Sequenced: peripheral blood. The receptors derive from a woman in her 70s with COVID-19, enrolled during active disease.

The chain is built from TRBV11-2 and TRBJ1-1; 7 bases agree with TRBD1. The CDR3 consists of 14 residues. The ends lost 5 bases at V and 1 base at J; junction bases unmatched: 4. Germline V lookup: CDR1 SGHAT, CDR2 FQNNGV. The CDR3: CASSPDRRNTEAFF. The CDR3 region has the DNA TGTGCCAGCAGCCCGGACAGGAGGAACACTGAAGCTTTCTTT.

This chain uses TRBV5-1 with TRBJ1-4; TRBD1 matches at 9 bases. Per the germline V gene, CDR1 is SGHRS and CDR2 is YFSETQ. After removal of 4 bases from V and 8 bases from J, the junction contained 6 bases not matched to a gene. This CDR3 is built from 14 residues. The CDR3: CASSRQGEEEKLFF. The CDR3 DNA sequence: TGCGCCAGCAGCCGACAGGGGGAAGAAGAAAAACTGTTTTTT.

The rearrangement uses TRBV19 and TRBJ1-2; 7 bases are shared with TRBD1. The CDR3 loop spans 17 amino acids. The germline CDR1 and CDR2 sequences are LNHDA and SQIVND (reference sequence). J gave up 0 bases and V 7 bases, and 14 bases lay outside the gene matches. The CDR3 coding sequence is TGTGCCAGTACCTCGTCACTAGACAGGGCGTCTAACTATGGCTACACCTTC. It yields the protein CASTSSLDRASNYGYTF.

V gene TRBV5-5 combines with J gene TRBJ1-2, with unresolved D. The CDR3 is made up of 13 amino acids. CDR1 is SGHKS, CDR2 YYEKEE, per germline (reference sequence). V was pared by 1 base and J by 5 bases, with 9 bases between. In nucleotides, the CDR3 is TGTGCCAGCAGCTTGACAGCAGCTTATGGCTACACCTTC. This gives the protein CASSLTAAYGYTF. The entire variable domain, with the rest obtained from reference TRBV5-5 and TRBJ1-2, is as follows: DAGVTQSPTHLIKTRGQQVTLRCSPISGHKSVSWYQQVLGQGPQFIFQYYEKEERGRGNFPDRFSARQFPNYSSELNVNALLLGDSALYLCASSLTAAYGYTFGSGTRLTVV.

The chain couples TRBV10-3 to TRBJ1-2; D is unresolved. This CDR3 is 14 amino acids long. Trimming cost V 0 bases and J 4 bases, with 9 bases left between them. The germline CDR1 and CDR2 sequences are ENHRY and SYGVKD. CDR3 loop: CAISESTPIYGYTF. In nucleotides, the CDR3 is TGTGCCATCAGTGAGTCGACTCCCATCTATGGCTACACCTTC.

The V call is TRBV5-4, the J call TRBJ2-5; possible D gene TRBD2, 5 bases. Germline V gene data show CDR1 as SGHNT and CDR2 as YYREEE (reference sequence). This CDR3 spans 14 amino acids. The V gene lost 4 bases and the J gene lost 2 bases, with 12 bases spanning the gap. CDR3: CASSPGLTQETQYF. As DNA, the CDR3 is TGTGCCAGCAGCCCCGGACTTACTCAAGAGACCCAGTACTTC.

A single count supports this clone. The chain joins TRBV7-9 to TRBJ1-1, with 9 positions matching TRBD1. The CDR3 contains 15 residues. Unmatched junction bases numbered 3, after V lost 2 bases and J lost 2 bases. The V gene's germline CDR1 is SEHNR and CDR2 FQNEAQ (reference sequence). The DNA for the CDR3 is TGTGCCAGCAGCTTACGACAGGGGGGTAACACTGAAGCTTTCTTT. This codes for CASSLRQGGNTEAFF.

CDR3: CASGSEGGTEAFF. The CDR3 coding sequence is TGTGCTAGTGGTTCGGAAGGGGGCACTGAAGCTTTCTTT. The rearrangement uses TRBV12-5 and TRBJ1-1; possibly TRBD1 for D (6 bases). CDR3 length: 13 residues. Germline V gene data show CDR1 as LGHNT and CDR2 as FRNRAP. V gave up 4 bases and J gave up 4 bases, with 10 bases separating them.

This clone was recorded a few times. The genes are TRBV7-2 and TRBJ1-6; no clear D gene. The germline V gene encodes CDR1 SGHTA and CDR2 FQGNSA. This CDR3 is built from 16 residues. The germline V and J ends were trimmed by 3 bases and 10 bases, with 19 bases remaining between them. In DNA, the CDR3 is TGTGCCAGCAGCTTTAAAGGGTCGGGGATAGGGTCACCCCTCCACTTT. Translation: CASSFKGSGIGSPLHF.

The chain recombines TRBV7-9 with TRBJ1-1, with 7 bases matching TRBD1. The CDR3 is 15 residues long. Trimming at V came to 5 bases and at J to 5 bases, leaving 11 bases not matched to a gene. The germline V gene has CDR1 SEHNR and CDR2 FQNEAQ (reference sequence). The CDR3 sequence is CASSHTEGANTEAFF. CDR3 sequence (DNA): TGTGCCAGCAGCCACACAGAGGGGGCGAATACTGAAGCTTTCTTT.

The chain carries TRBV24-1 and TRBJ2-4; D might be TRBD1 (5 bases). CDR1 is KGHDR, CDR2 SFDVKD, per germline. V lost 6 bases to trimming and J lost 6 bases, with 8 bases between them. The CDR3 has 12 residues. The CDR3 sequence: CATSSDINIQYF. CDR3 in DNA: TGTGCCACCAGTTCGGACATAAACATTCAGTACTTC.

The CDR3 bases are TGTGCCAGCAGTTTGGCAAACTCTGGAAACACCATATATTTT. As protein: CASSLANSGNTIYF. The chain has TRBV28 and TRBJ1-3; D ambiguous. The CDR3 length is 14 residues. The V end lost 3 bases, the J end lost 0 bases, and 6 bases lay between the germline ends. Germline V gene sequence: CDR1 MDHEN, CDR2 SYDVKM.

As for this clone: Other DNA sequences in the sample encode the same CDR3. The V gene is TRBV30, the J gene TRBJ2-5, with D perhaps TRBD2 (6 bases). Trimming took 0 bases from V and 4 from J, leaving 6 bases between them. CDR3 size: 12 residues. The germline V gene has CDR1 GTSNPN and CDR2 SVGIG (reference sequence). CDR3 DNA: TGTGCCTGGAGTGTCGGGGGAGAGACCCAGTACTTC. Translating it yields CAWSVGGETQYF.

This clone was observed a handful of times. The V gene is TRBV7-9, the J gene TRBJ2-1; D is uncertain. CDR1 and CDR2 from the germline V gene are SEHNR and FQNEAQ (reference sequence). The V gene lost 2 bases and the J gene lost 2 bases, with 13 bases spanning the gap. This CDR3 is 16 amino acids long. CDR3 coding DNA: TGTGCCAGCAGCTTAATTGGGCTCGCCCCCTACAATGAGCAGTTCTTC. It is translated as CASSLIGLAPYNEQFF.

This clone appeared a single time. V is TRBV6-2 or TRBV6-3 and J is TRBJ1-1; a weak D match, TRBD1 (6 bases). With 0 bases removed from V and 0 bases from J, the gap between germline ends came to 11 bases. Germline V CDR1 and CDR2: MNHEY, SVGEGT. The CDR3 extends over 16 amino acids. The CDR3 loop reads CASSYSTGWMNTEAFF. CDR3 coding DNA: TGTGCCAGCAGTTACTCTACAGGGTGGATGAACACTGAAGCTTTCTTT.

This rearrangement joins TRBV7-2 to TRBJ1-1, with no clear D. Trimming removed 6 bases at V and 0 bases at J, with 8 bases between. CDR3 size: 13 residues. Germline V gene data show CDR1 as SGHTA and CDR2 as FQGNSA. DNA of the CDR3: TGTGCCAGCAGACTAGGGATGAACACTGAAGCTTTCTTT. Translating gives CASRLGMNTEAFF. The whole variable domain, remainder taken from reference TRBV7-2 and TRBJ1-1, is GAGVSQSPSNKVTEKGKDVELRCDPISGHTALYWYRQSLGQGLEFLIYFQGNSAPDKSGLPSDRFSAERTGGSVSTLTIQRTQQEDSAVYLCASRLGMNTEAFFGQGTRLTVV.

V is TRBV30 and J is TRBJ1-1; 11 nucleotides line up with TRBD1. There are 11 residues in the CDR3. Germline V CDR1 and CDR2: GTSNPN, SVGIG (reference sequence). The ends lost 7 bases at V and 10 bases at J; junction bases unmatched: 5. The CDR3 spells CALGQGASAFF. The CDR3 DNA reads as TGTGCCTTAGGACAGGGGGCCTCAGCTTTCTTT.

This chain joins TRBV6-6 and TRBJ2-2; 8 nucleotides line up with TRBD2. Losses at the gene ends were 7 bases for V and 7 bases for J; bases not matched to a gene: 11. CDR1 is MNHNY, CDR2 SVGAGI, per germline (reference sequence). This CDR3 region has 15 residues. CDR3 nucleotides: TGTGCCAGCACCCCGGCCGGGGGGGCGTTCGGGGAGCTGTTTTTT. Residues: CASTPAGGAFGELFF.

This sequence joins TRBV2 and TRBJ2-2; 7 positions agree with TRBD2. Germline CDR1 is SNHLY and CDR2 is FYNNEI. The V gene end was trimmed by 7 bases and the J gene end by 1 base; junction bases not matched to a gene: 0. The CDR3 runs 13 residues. Here the CDR3 DNA reads TGTGCCAGCACGGGGGGGAACACCGGGGAGCTGTTTTTT. Its protein product is CASTGGNTGELFF.

This chain uses TRBV7-2 with TRBJ2-4, with 10 positions matching TRBD1. V trimming: 5 bases; J trimming: 6 bases; junction bases outside the gene matches: 4. This CDR3 is 14 amino acids long. Germline lookup yields CDR1 SGHTA and CDR2 FQGNSA. The DNA of the CDR3 is TGTGCCAGCAGCCCGACAGGGGGCTTAAACATTCAGTACTTC. Residues: CASSPTGGLNIQYF.

The J gene is TRBJ2-7, the V gene TRBV5-4, with 12 bases identical to TRBD2. The germline V gene encodes CDR1 SGHNT and CDR2 YYREEE (reference sequence). The ends lost 4 bases at V and 7 bases at J; junction bases unmatched: 6. This CDR3 spans 14 amino acids. This chain's CDR3 is CASSPGLAGWEQYF. The CDR3 DNA sequence: TGTGCCAGCAGCCCCGGACTAGCGGGGTGGGAGCAGTACTTC. Filled out from reference TRBV5-4 and TRBJ2-7, the complete variable domain reads ETGVTQSPTHLIKTRGQQVTLRCSSQSGHNTVSWYQQALGQGPQFIFQYYREEENGRGNFPPRFSGLQFPNYSSELNVNALELDDSALYLCASSPGLAGWEQYFGPGTRLTVT.

This sequence joins TRBV6-6 and TRBJ1-2; maybe TRBD1 (5 bases). This CDR3 has 15 amino acids. V was trimmed by 2 bases and J by 4 bases, leaving 14 bases between them. Germline CDR1 and CDR2: MNHNY and SVGAGI (reference sequence). CDR3 protein: CASSYGVGEGYGYTF. Here the CDR3 DNA reads TGTGCCAGCAGTTACGGTGTGGGGGAGGGCTATGGCTACACCTTC.

The CDR3 here is CASSSPGGRGVTEAFF. The DNA of the CDR3 is TGTGCCAGCAGTTCGCCAGGGGGCAGGGGGGTCACTGAAGCTTTCTTT. The V call is TRBV28, the J call TRBJ1-1; 8 positions agree with TRBD1. Per the germline V gene, CDR1 is MDHEN and CDR2 is SYDVKM. Trimming cost V 4 bases and J 4 bases; bases outside gene matches: 11. This CDR3 region has 16 residues.